This record covers a single TCR beta chain. Its target is unknown. The same CDR3 arises from other DNA sequences in this sample as well. The CDR3 sequence is 15 residues long. V was pared by 5 bases and J by 0 bases, with 5 bases of the junction left unmatched. Germline lookup yields CDR1 SEHNR and CDR2 FQNEAQ (reference sequence). Naive CD8 cells were CD45RO-negative, positively selected for CCR7, excluding terminally differentiated effector memory CD45RA+ cells. Adult donors, all healthy and HIV-negative, had no recent acute infections or vaccinations. The sample originates from a study of shared clonotypes between healthy human individuals. Clones were sequenced by immunoSEQ multiplex PCR, and TCRdb holds only the in-frame ones, with some missing. The top ten hold around 1.1% of the sample, which has about 2 million clones, about 95% seen once. Study conclusions and caveats: Sharing across four donors was highest in naive CD4 (around 5%) and lowest in memory CD8 (around 0.4%). Unshared clonotypes carried lower generation probabilities than those common to all four donors. Large sequencing depth failed to make sorted-subset sequencing complete, rarefaction showed.

This sequence joins TRBV7-9 and TRBJ1-1, with TRBD1 matching over 8 bases. The TCR sequence derives from a young man in good health. Sequencing used naive CD8+ T cells sorted from blood. DNA of the CDR3: TGTGCCAGCAGCCCCTGGACAGGGATGAACACTGAAGCTTTCTTT. Translating gives CASSPWTGMNTEAFF.